This T cell receptor (beta chain) was sequenced in a study of cytomegalovirus exposure and HLA in healthy donors. The PCR made use of 60 Vbeta and 13 Jbeta primers. Only in-frame clones appear in the TCRdb table, and some are missing; sequencing was by immunoSEQ multiplex PCR. The sample includes 150,000 to 250,000 clones, approximately 85% of them seen just once. To note about this clone: No antigen is known for it.

CDR1 and CDR2 (germline): SGHRS, YFSETQ. The length of the CDR3 is 18 residues. Trimming removed 2 bases from V and 4 bases from J; junction bases left unmatched: 14. Findings and limits, study-wide: TRBV6-2, TRBV6-3 and some other V segments were unresolvable in 87-base-pair reads. Relative to equally common others, HLA-associated TCR beta chains showed greater clonal expansion in a later analysis. Accurate prediction of most subjects' HLA-A and HLA-B alleles from TCR beta sequences was reported. TCR beta sequences numbering 15,000 to 20,000 were associated with HLA alleles at 0.05 false discovery rate in a later analysis.

The TCR was taken from a woman aged 50 to 65 in good health and CMV-seronegative. Sequencing was performed on PBMCs. The chain carries TRBV5-1 and TRBJ2-2; 7 nucleotides agree with TRBD2. CDR3 nucleotide sequence: TGCGCCAGCAGCTTACGGGTCGGGGCGGGAGTACCCACCGGGGAGCTGTTTTTT. Encoded protein: CASSLRVGAGVPTGELFF.